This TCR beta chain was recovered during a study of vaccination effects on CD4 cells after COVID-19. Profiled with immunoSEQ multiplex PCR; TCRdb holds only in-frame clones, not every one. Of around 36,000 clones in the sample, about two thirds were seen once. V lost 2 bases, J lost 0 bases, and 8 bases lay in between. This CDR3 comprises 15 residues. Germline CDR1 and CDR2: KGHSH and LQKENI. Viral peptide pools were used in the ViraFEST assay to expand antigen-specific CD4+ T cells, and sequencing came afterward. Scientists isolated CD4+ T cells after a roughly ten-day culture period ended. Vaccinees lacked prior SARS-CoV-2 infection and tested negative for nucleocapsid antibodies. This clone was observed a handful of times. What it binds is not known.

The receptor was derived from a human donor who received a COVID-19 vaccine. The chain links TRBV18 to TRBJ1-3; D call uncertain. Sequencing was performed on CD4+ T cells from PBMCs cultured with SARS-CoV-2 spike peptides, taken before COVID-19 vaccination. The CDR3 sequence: CASSPKTASGNTIYF. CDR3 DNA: TGTGCCAGCTCACCAAAAACGGCCTCTGGAAACACCATATATTTT.